The clone carrying this TCR beta chain has a single count. Antigen: not known. Germline values: CDR1 SGHVS, CDR2 FNYEAQ. V shed 5 bases and J 4 bases; nucleotides not matched to a gene: 7. The CDR3 runs to 16 residues. The entry originates in a study of shared clonotypes between healthy human individuals. Findings of the study overall: Among non-shared clonotypes, generation probabilities were lower than among those shared by all four donors. Only blood was sampled, and tissue TCR repertoires likely differ from blood ones.

Profiled with immunoSEQ multiplex PCR; TCRdb holds only in-frame clones, not every one. Here the sample spans over a million clones, approximately 97% being singletons. V gene TRBV7-6 combines with J gene TRBJ2-7; TRBD2 aligns across 14 bases. This receptor was obtained from a man younger than 40 in good health. Sequenced sample: naive CD4+ T cells sorted from blood. As for subset: CD45RA+ positively selected. The CDR3 coding sequence is TGTGCCAGCAGCCCGGGACTAGCGGGAGTACTTTACGAGCAGTACTTC. This sequence encodes CASSPGLAGVLYEQYF.